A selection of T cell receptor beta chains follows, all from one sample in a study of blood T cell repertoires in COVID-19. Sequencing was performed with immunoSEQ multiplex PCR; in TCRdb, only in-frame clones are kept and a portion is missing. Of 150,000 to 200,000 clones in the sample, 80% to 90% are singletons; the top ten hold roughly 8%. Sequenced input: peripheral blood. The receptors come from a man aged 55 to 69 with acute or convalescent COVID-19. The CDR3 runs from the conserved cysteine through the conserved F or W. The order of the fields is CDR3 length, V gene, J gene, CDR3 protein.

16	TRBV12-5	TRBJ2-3	CASGAGLAGDTDTQYF
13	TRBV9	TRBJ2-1	CASSADRYNEQFF
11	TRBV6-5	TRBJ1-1	CASTSETEAFF
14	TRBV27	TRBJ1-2	CASSRGANDYGYTF
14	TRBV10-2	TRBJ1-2	CASRTWSTNYGYTF
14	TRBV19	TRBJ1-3	CASSIRASGNTIYF
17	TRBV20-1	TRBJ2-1	CSASRSGRALRYNEQFF
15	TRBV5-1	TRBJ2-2	CASSLYRGGYGELFF
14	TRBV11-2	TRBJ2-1	CASSWTSGPNEQFF
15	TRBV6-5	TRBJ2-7	CASTTGGEGSYEQYF
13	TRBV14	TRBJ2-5	CASSRPSEETQYF
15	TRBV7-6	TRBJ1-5	CASRAGTGANQPQHF
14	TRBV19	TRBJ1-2	CASSPQSDGYGYTF
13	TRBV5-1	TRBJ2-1	CASSLASSDEQFF
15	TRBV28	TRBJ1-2	CASKAGWGRGYGYTF
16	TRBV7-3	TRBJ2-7	CASSLGPPGSSYEQYF
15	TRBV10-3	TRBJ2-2	CAISGSGRGTGELFF
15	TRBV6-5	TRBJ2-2	CASSRQGANTGELFF
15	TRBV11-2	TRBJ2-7	CASSGLAELSYEQYF
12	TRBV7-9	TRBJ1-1	CASNRGGTEAFF
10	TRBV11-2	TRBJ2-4	CASRGGGRYF
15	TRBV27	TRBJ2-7	CASTKLGTASYEQYF
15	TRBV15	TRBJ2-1	CATSRDPNPGNEQFF
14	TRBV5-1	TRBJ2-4	CASSLAQLNDIQYF
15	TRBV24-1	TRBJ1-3	CATSGGGHSGNTIYF
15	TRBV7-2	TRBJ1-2	CASSLRGGQVYGYTF
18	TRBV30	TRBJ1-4	CACLGTGGARVTNEKLFF
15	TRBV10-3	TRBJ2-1	CAISESREGGNEQFF
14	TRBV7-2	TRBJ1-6	CASSLGTGDSPLHF
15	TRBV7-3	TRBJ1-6	CASSTTGAINSPLHF
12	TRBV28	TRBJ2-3	CASMLGPDTQYF
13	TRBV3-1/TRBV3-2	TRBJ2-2	CASSLGRGGELFF
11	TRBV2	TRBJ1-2	CASSAGYGYTF
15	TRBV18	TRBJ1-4	CASSPSGQGPFKLFF
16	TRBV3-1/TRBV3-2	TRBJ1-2	CASTPRTGGSFRGYTF
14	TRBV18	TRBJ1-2	CASSPPVQLYGYTF
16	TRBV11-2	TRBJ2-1	CASSLGTAGYANEQFF
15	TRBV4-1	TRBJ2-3	CASSLVRGRKDTQYF
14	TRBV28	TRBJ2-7	CASSLWDRLYEQYF
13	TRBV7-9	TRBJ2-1	CASRLMRDNEQFF
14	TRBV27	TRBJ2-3	CASSRLAGTDTQYF
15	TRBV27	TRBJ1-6	CASSLRGAGNSPLHF
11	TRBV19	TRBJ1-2	CASTRGYGYTF
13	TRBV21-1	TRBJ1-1	CASSKAPMGLAFF
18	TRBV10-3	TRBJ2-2	CAISAGTSGRAGTGELFF
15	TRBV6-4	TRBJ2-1	CASSDSEAAYNEQFF
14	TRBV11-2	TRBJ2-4	CASSQQLAKNIQYF
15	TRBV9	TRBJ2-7	CASSPGRGSSYEQYF
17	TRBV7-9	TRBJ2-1	CASSLGRLAGRDNEQFF
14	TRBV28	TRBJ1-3	CASRPGTMRNTIYF